This T cell receptor beta chain was sequenced in a study of blood T cell repertoires in COVID-19. Study information: The study drew acute and convalescent COVID-19 samples from the United States, Italy and Spain.

Generated by immunoSEQ multiplex PCR, the TCRdb table keeps only in-frame clones and is missing some. Here the sample spans about 160,000 clones, 84% being singletons. Donors were grouped by their self-reported clinical history. Sequences were obtained from PBMCs or T cells enriched from blood (not recorded which). This receptor was obtained from a woman between 50 and 59 years old who had recovered from COVID-19.

Written as DNA, the CDR3 is TGTGCCAGCAGCAAGGATACCCAAGAGAGGGAGACCCAGTACTTC. Its translation: CASSKDTQERETQYF. This rearrangement joins TRBV21-1 to TRBJ2-5; the listed D gene, TRBD2, was not tested against the DNA. TRBV21-1 is recorded as a pseudogene. The CDR3 has 15 residues.